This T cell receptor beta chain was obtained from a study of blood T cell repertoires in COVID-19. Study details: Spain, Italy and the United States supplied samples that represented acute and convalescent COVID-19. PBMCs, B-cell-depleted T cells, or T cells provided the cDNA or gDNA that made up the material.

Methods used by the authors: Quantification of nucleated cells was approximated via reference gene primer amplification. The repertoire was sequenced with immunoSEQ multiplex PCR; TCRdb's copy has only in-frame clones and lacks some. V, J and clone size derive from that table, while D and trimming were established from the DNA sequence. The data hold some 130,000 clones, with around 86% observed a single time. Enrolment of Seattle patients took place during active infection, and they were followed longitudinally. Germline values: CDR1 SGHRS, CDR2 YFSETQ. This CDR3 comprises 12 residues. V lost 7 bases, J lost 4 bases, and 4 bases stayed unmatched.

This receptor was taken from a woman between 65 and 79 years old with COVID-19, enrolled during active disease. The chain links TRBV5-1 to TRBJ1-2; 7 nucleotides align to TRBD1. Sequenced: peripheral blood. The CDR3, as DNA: TGCGCCAGCGCCGGGACAGCCTATGGCTACACCTTC. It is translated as CASAGTAYGYTF.